Listed below are T cell receptor beta chains from one sample, sequenced in a study of OX40 agonist ivuxolimab in advanced cancers. TCRdb's copy holds only in-frame clones and misses some; the assay was immunoSEQ multiplex PCR. The sample has approximately 39,000 clones; about 81% are singletons. Sequences were derived from CD4+ or CD8+ T cells sorted from blood, sampled in a trial of the OX40 agonist ivuxolimab. These receptors came from an adult with an advanced solid tumor such as melanoma, head and neck, liver or kidney cancer. CDR3s include the opening cysteine and the closing phenylalanine or tryptophan. The D gene is left open where the match is weak. Clone size is stated in some rows and not others, as once, few, many or a class when expanded.

len	v_gene	j_gene	d_gene	abundance	CDR3aa	CDR3nt
14	TRBV6-5	TRBJ1-2	.	.	CASSYGPRNYGYTF	TGTGCCAGCAGTTACGGTCCCAGAAACTATGGCTACACCTTC
17	TRBV4-1	TRBJ1-2	TRBD1	.	CASSQDSSRPGGYGYTF	TGCGCCAGCAGCCAAGACTCGAGCCGGCCAGGGGGCTATGGCTACACCTTC
16	TRBV4-2	TRBJ2-7	TRBD2	.	CASSQEASGSLYEQYF	TGTGCCAGCAGCCAAGAGGCTAGCGGGTCGCTCTACGAGCAGTACTTC
16	TRBV5-4	TRBJ2-1	TRBD2	.	CASSFGGGGSYNEQFF	TGTGCCAGCAGCTTCGGGGGGGGCGGTTCCTACAATGAGCAGTTCTTC
15	TRBV6-5	TRBJ1-3	.	.	CASRSGISSGNTIYF	TGTGCCAGCAGGTCAGGGATTAGCTCTGGAAACACCATATATTTT
15	TRBV21-1	TRBJ1-4	.	.	CASSKGGPKLEKLFF	TGTGCCAGCAGCAAAGGCGGGCCAAAGCTTGAAAAACTGTTTTTT
13	TRBV2	TRBJ1-3	.	.	CASSRGGGNTIYF	TGTGCCAGCAGTCGGGGAGGCGGAAACACCATATATTTT
15	TRBV28	TRBJ1-1	.	.	CASSFPTPGPPEAFF	TGTGCCAGCAGTTTCCCTACCCCGGGTCCCCCTGAAGCTTTCTTT
16	TRBV4-2	TRBJ2-2	TRBD2	few	CASSPRDGRGAGELFF	TGTGCCAGCAGCCCACGGGACGGGAGGGGAGCCGGGGAGCTGTTTTTT
14	TRBV9	TRBJ2-7	TRBD1	few	CASSKGQESFEQYF	TGTGCCAGCAGCAAGGGACAGGAGTCGTTCGAGCAGTACTTC
13	TRBV29-1	TRBJ1-4	.	.	CSVGRATNEKLFF	TGCAGCGTTGGTCGTGCAACTAATGAAAAACTGTTTTTT
14	TRBV30	TRBJ2-1	.	.	CAWSPWTSDNEQFF	TGTGCCTGGAGTCCATGGACTTCTGACAATGAGCAGTTCTTC
16	TRBV25-1	TRBJ1-1	.	.	CASSEYFPGARTEAFF	TGTGCCAGCAGTGAATACTTCCCGGGGGCTCGGACTGAAGCTTTCTTT
16	TRBV30	TRBJ2-1	TRBD2	.	CAWSEGTSGKYNEQFF	TGTGCCTGGAGTGAGGGGACTAGCGGGAAGTACAATGAGCAGTTCTTC
15	TRBV18	TRBJ1-1	.	.	CASSLAQGSRTEAFF	TGTGCCAGCTCACTAGCACAGGGTAGTAGGACTGAAGCTTTCTTT
14	TRBV9	TRBJ2-5	.	few	CASSVDPGGETQYF	TGTGCCAGCAGCGTAGACCCTGGGGGGGAGACCCAGTACTTC
19	TRBV19	TRBJ2-1	TRBD2	few	CASSPRLTGGLAAYNEQFF	TGTGCCAGTAGTCCGCGCTTGACCGGGGGACTAGCGGCGTACAATGAGCAGTTCTTC
11	TRBV30	TRBJ1-1	.	few	CAWSNRFEAFF	TGTGCCTGGAGTAATCGGTTTGAAGCTTTCTTT
14	TRBV6-5	TRBJ1-5	.	.	CASSYHNGDQPQHF	TGTGCCAGCAGCTATCATAATGGTGATCAGCCCCAGCATTTT
14	TRBV4-3	TRBJ2-3	TRBD1	.	CASSQDKRDRGIYF	TGCGCCAGCAGCCAAGATAAAAGGGACAGGGGGATTTATTTT
13	TRBV7-2	TRBJ2-7	.	.	CASSLGPRYEQYF	TGTGCCAGCAGCTTAGGACCGAGATACGAGCAGTACTTC
14	TRBV7-8	TRBJ2-5	.	.	CASSLSGTIETQYF	TGTGCCAGCAGCTTGTCCGGGACAATAGAGACCCAGTACTTC
13	TRBV27	TRBJ2-3	.	.	CASSLGGPDTQYF	TGTGCCAGCAGTTTAGGGGGCCCAGATACGCAGTATTTT
15	TRBV11-2	TRBJ2-7	.	.	CASSLDPTGDYEQYF	TGTGCCAGCAGCTTAGATCCAACGGGAGACTACGAGCAGTACTTC
15	TRBV9	TRBJ2-7	TRBD2	.	CASSVSGTSSYEQYF	TGTGCCAGCAGCGTAAGTGGGACTAGTTCCTACGAGCAGTACTTC
14	TRBV7-2	TRBJ1-2	.	few	CASSYMTPGFGYTF	TGTGCCAGCAGCTACATGACCCCGGGCTTTGGCTACACCTTC
13	TRBV6-1	TRBJ2-3	.	.	CASSREWADTQYF	TGTGCCAGCAGCCGGGAGTGGGCAGATACGCAGTATTTT
11	TRBV6-1	TRBJ2-3	.	.	CASRSWDTQYF	TGTGCCAGCAGATCTTGGGATACGCAGTATTTT
14	TRBV7-9	TRBJ2-3	TRBD1	.	CASSLADRTDTQYF	TGTGCCAGCAGCTTAGCGGACAGGACAGATACGCAGTATTTT
16	TRBV7-2	TRBJ2-3	.	few	CASSLAPWRGADTQYF	TGTGCCAGCAGCTTAGCGCCGTGGAGGGGGGCAGATACGCAGTATTTT
16	TRBV10-3	TRBJ2-7	TRBD2	.	CAISEGTSGRGLEQYF	TGTGCCATCAGTGAGGGGACTAGCGGGAGAGGTCTCGAGCAGTACTTC